This note documents a single TCR beta chain sequence. Its matching antigen is unknown. Data came from immunoSEQ multiplex PCR; TCRdb stores just in-frame clones and leaves some out. The table includes about 84,000 clones, roughly nine tenths detected once. Second-dose timings of about 4 or about 12 weeks were pooled. Looked up from germline, CDR1 is MNHEY and CDR2 is SMNVEV (reference sequence). The CDR3 consists of 15 residues. Trimming took 5 bases from V and 4 from J; bases not matched to a gene: 3. The data originate from a study of T cell responses to AZD1222 COVID-19 vaccine. Study-level results: Repertoire sampling happened only post peak T cell response. The donor cohort was predominantly white British with a female majority, and clonal diversity may have been underestimated.

The receptor comes from an adult who received the AZD1222 COVID-19 vaccine. The input for sequencing was peripheral blood, taken 28 days after the second AZD1222 dose. The chain carries TRBV27 and TRBJ2-1; 12 bases are a match to TRBD2. The CDR3 region has the DNA TGTGCCAGCAGTGCCACTAGCGGGGGGTACAATGAGCAGTTCTTC. Its translation: CASSATSGGYNEQFF.